The T cell receptor beta chain under discussion was sequenced for a study of blood T cell repertoires in COVID-19. V lost 4 bases to trimming and J lost 4 bases; unmatched junction nucleotides: 7. The length of the CDR3 is 15 residues. Germline-derived CDR1 and CDR2 are SGDLS and YYNGEE. In the authors' workflow: Amplified reference gene primers provided the basis for estimating nucleated cell counts. The table came from immunoSEQ multiplex PCR; TCRdb's copy has only in-frame clones and leaves some out. V and J calls and clone size come straight from that table; D and trimming were deduced from the DNA. This table holds about 210,000 clones, approximately 82% found once.

The chain combines TRBV9 with TRBJ2-1, with TRBD2 matching 8 bases. Sequenced input: peripheral blood. This clonotype was sampled from a woman aged 40 to 49 with acute or convalescent COVID-19. The CDR3 nucleotides are TGTGCCAGCAGCCTAGGGGCTAGCGGGTACAATGAGCAGTTCTTC. This gives the protein CASSLGASGYNEQFF.